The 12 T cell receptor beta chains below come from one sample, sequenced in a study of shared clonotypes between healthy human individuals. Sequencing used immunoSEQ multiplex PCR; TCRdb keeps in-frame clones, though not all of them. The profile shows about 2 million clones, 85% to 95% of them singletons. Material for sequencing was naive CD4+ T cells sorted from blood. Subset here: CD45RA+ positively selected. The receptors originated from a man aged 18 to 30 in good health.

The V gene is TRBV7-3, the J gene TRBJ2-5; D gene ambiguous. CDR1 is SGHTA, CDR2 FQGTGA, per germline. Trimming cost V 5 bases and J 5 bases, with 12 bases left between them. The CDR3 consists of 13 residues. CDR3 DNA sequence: TGTGCCAGCAGCCGGGCGAAGATGGAGACCCAGTACTTC. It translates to CASSRAKMETQYF.

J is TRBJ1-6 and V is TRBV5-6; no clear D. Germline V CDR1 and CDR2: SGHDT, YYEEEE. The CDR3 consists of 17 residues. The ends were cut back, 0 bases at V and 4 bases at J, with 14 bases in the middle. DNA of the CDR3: TGTGCCAGCAGCTTGGTCAGGACCCGAGGGTATAATTCACCCCTCCACTTT. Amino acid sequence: CASSLVRTRGYNSPLHF.

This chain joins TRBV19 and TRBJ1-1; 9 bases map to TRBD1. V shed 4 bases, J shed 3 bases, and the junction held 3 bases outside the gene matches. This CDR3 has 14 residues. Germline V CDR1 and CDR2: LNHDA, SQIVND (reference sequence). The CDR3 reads CASSTQGADTEAFF. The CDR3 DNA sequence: TGTGCCAGTAGTACACAGGGGGCGGACACTGAAGCTTTCTTT.

The CDR3 sequence is CASSFQPQETQYF. For the CDR3, the DNA is TGCGCCAGCAGCTTCCAGCCTCAAGAGACCCAGTACTTC. The chain couples TRBV5-1 to TRBJ2-5; D ambiguous. CDR1 SGHRS and CDR2 YFSETQ come from the germline V gene. The CDR3 consists of 13 residues. The V end lost 2 bases, the J end lost 2 bases, and 7 bases lay between the germline ends. The full variable domain, with the rest looked up from reference TRBV5-1 and TRBJ2-5, is KAGVTQTPRYLIKTRGQQVTLSCSPISGHRSVSWYQQTPGQGLQFLFEYFSETQRNKGNFPGRFSGRQFSNSRSEMNVSTLELGDSALYLCASSFQPQETQYFGPGTRLLVL.

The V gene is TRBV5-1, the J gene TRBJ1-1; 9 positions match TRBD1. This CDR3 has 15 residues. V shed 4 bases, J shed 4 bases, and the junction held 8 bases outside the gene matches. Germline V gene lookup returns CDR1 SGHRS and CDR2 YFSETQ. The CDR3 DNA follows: TGCGCCAGCAGCCAGGGACAGGGAGGGAGCACTGAAGCTTTCTTT. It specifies CASSQGQGGSTEAFF.

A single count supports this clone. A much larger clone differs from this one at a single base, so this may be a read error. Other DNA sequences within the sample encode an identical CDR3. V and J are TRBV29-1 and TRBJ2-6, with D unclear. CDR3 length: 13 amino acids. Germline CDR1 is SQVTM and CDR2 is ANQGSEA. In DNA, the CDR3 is TGCAGCGTTGAAAGCGCTGGAGCCAACGTCCTGACTTTC. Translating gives CSVESAGANVLTF.

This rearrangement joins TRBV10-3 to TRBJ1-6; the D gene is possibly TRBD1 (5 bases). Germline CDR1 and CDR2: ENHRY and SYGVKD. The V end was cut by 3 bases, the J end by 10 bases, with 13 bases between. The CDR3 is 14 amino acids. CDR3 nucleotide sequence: TGTGCCATCAGTGACAACGGGGGGATATCACCCCTCCACTTT. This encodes CAISDNGGISPLHF.

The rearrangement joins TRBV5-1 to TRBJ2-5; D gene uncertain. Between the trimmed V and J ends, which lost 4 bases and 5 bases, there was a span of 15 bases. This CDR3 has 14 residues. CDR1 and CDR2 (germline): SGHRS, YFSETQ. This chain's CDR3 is CASSQGRNLETQYF. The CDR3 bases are TGCGCCAGCAGCCAAGGACGCAATTTGGAGACCCAGTACTTC.

The CDR3 reads CASSGGAGTEAFF. The CDR3 DNA reads as TGTGCCAGCAGCGGCGGGGCGGGCACTGAAGCTTTCTTT. The gene calls are TRBV7-3 and TRBJ1-1, with a weak D call TRBD1 (5 bases). Trimming removed 5 bases from V and 4 bases from J, with 11 bases in between. This CDR3 is built from 13 residues. Germline lookup yields CDR1 SGHTA and CDR2 FQGTGA.

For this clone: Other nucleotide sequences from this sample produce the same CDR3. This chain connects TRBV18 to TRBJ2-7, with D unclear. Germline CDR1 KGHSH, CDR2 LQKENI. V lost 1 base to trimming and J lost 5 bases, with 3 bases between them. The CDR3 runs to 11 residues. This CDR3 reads CASSPQDEQYF. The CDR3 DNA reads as TGTGCCAGCTCACCACAGGACGAGCAGTACTTC.

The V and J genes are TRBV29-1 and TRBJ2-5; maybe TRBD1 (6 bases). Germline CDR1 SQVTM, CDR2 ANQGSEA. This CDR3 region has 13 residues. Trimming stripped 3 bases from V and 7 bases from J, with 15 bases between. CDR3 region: CSVEKGERGTQYF. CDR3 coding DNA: TGCAGCGTTGAGAAGGGGGAGCGAGGGACCCAGTACTTC.

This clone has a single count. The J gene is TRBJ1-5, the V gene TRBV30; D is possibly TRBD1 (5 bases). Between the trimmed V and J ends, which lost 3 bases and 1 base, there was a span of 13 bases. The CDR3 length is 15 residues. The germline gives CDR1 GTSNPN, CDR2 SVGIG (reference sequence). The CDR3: CAWSLRRGSNQPQHF. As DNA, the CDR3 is TGTGCCTGGAGCTTACGACGGGGGAGCAATCAGCCCCAGCATTTT.